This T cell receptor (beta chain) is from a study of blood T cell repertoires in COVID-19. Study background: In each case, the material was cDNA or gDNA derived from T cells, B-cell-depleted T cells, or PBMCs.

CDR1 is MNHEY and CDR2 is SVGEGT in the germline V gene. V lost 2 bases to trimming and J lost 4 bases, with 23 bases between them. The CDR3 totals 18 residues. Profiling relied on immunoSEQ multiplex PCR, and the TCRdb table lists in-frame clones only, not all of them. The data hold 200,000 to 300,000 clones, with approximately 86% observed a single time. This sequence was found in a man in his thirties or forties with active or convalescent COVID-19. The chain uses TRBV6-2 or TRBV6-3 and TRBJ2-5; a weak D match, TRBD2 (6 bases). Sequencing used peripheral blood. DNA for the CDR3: TGTGCCAGCAGTTACCCCCCCGGGATAGTAGCGGAGGGAGAGACCCAGTACTTC. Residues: CASSYPPGIVAEGETQYF.